This TCR beta chain was captured in a study of T cell responses to AZD1222 COVID-19 vaccine. General study results and limits: Vaccine-associated CD4 TCRs spanned spike, dominant at 160-218 and 743-854.

The table came from immunoSEQ multiplex PCR; TCRdb's copy has only in-frame clones and leaves some out. The data contain tens of thousands of clones, 85% to 90% of them singletons. As concerns this clone: The target antigen is unknown.

The CDR3 runs to 16 residues. The V gene lost 2 bases and the J gene lost 2 bases, with 14 bases spanning the gap. The germline V gene encodes CDR1 LNHNV and CDR2 YYDKDF (reference sequence). The clonotype was recovered from an adult who received the AZD1222 COVID-19 vaccine. J is TRBJ2-3 and V is TRBV15, with D perhaps assigned TRBD1 or TRBD2 (5 bases each). Sequencing was performed on peripheral blood, taken 28 days after the second AZD1222 dose. CDR3 sequence: CATSRSRDPYTDTQYF. CDR3 nucleotide sequence: TGTGCCACCAGCAGATCCCGGGACCCGTACACAGATACGCAGTATTTT.